This TCR beta chain was captured in a study of T cells in Graves' hyperthyroidism and ophthalmopathy. Study details: Peripheral blood was acquired at first diagnosis, ahead of any therapy whatsoever.

This clonotype was observed a handful of times. Its antigen is unknown. Germline V gene lookup returns CDR1 SGHVS and CDR2 FQNEAQ. V dropped 1 base and J dropped 3 bases, with 8 bases sitting between them. The CDR3 is 14 residues long. Amplification of TCR beta CDR3 regions was performed using RNA transcripts as template. The HTBI primer set served for first-round RT-PCR of the TCR CDR3. TCRdb ran MiXCR on the multiplex PCR reads and lists one entry per CDR3 protein. The sample records 400,000 to 500,000 distinct CDR3 sequences, about 15% being singletons. Study-level points and caveats: A model of 13 V-J features distinguished ophthalmopathy from stable hyperthyroidism. The majority of expanded thyroid clonotypes above 0.001 also appeared in blood.

This clonotype originated in a woman under 30 with Graves' hyperthyroidism. The V and J genes are TRBV7-8 and TRBJ2-3; D assignment may be TRBD1 or TRBD2 (5 bases each). The sample consisted of blood. The CDR3: CASSLGWGTDTQYF. The CDR3 DNA sequence: TGTGCCAGCAGCTTAGGATGGGGGACAGATACGCAGTATTTT.